Below, 24 T cell receptor beta chains from the same sample are listed, as sequenced in a study of T cell clonotyping in hematopoietic cell transplantation. Sequencing was performed with immunoSEQ multiplex PCR; in TCRdb, only in-frame clones are kept and a portion is missing. The data contain about 76,000 clones, less than 96% of them seen just once; the ten biggest clones take up roughly 1.7%. Indicated time point: recipient sample about 28 days before transplant, after cytoreduction. The sequencing used peripheral blood mononuclear cells, collected before stem cell transplant. The receptors were sampled from a woman between 45 and 60 years old with acute myeloid leukemia. Some clones in this sample may be carry-over from other donors' samples.

This chain joins TRBV4-2 and TRBJ2-2; D uncertain. CDR3 length: 12 amino acids. Germline CDR1 is LGHNA and CDR2 is YNFKEQ. V dropped 3 bases and J dropped 4 bases, with 3 bases sitting between them. In nucleotides, the CDR3 is TGTGCCAGCAGCCAGAGCACCGGGGAGCTGTTTTTT. Its protein product is CASSQSTGELFF.

V gene TRBV5-1 combines with J gene TRBJ2-2; 7 positions agree with TRBD1. The J segment lost 3 bases and the V segment lost 5 bases, leaving 7 bases of the junction unmatched. Per germline, CDR1 SGHRS and CDR2 YFSETQ. This CDR3 is built from 15 residues. The CDR3 DNA is TGCGCCAGCAGTTCCGACAGGGCCTACACCGGGGAGCTGTTTTTT. Amino acids: CASSSDRAYTGELFF.

This chain connects TRBV9 to TRBJ1-1; D gene ambiguous. Germline V CDR1 and CDR2: SGDLS, YYNGEE. Trimming left V 4 bases short and J 5 bases short, with 15 bases between. CDR3 length: 14 amino acids. This chain's CDR3 is CASSLSLGLTEAFF. Here the CDR3 DNA reads TGTGCCAGCAGCCTCTCGTTAGGTTTGACTGAAGCTTTCTTT.

The chain employs TRBV6-5 and TRBJ2-7, with D tentatively TRBD1 or TRBD2 (6 bases each). Germline CDR1 reads MNHEY; CDR2 reads SVGAGI. CDR3 length equals 14 residues. Trimming cost V 0 bases and J 6 bases, with 12 bases left between them. The CDR3 DNA follows: TGTGCCAGCAGTTACTCTACAGGGACTCGCGAGCAGTACTTC. Translating it yields CASSYSTGTREQYF.

The chain's CDR3 is CSATLLYEQYF. Written as DNA, the CDR3 is TGCAGTGCTACGCTACTCTACGAGCAGTACTTC. The chain combines TRBV20-1 with TRBJ2-7; the D is unclear. Germline V CDR1 and CDR2: DFQATT, SNEGSKA (reference sequence). V was shortened by 4 bases and J by 3 bases, with 7 bases between the two germline ends. The CDR3 spans 11 residues.

V is TRBV7-2 and J is TRBJ1-5, with a tentative D call TRBD1 (5 bases). CDR1 is SGHTA and CDR2 is FQGNSA in the germline V gene. The CDR3 extends over 13 amino acids. The ends were cut back, 8 bases at V and 3 bases at J, with 11 bases in the middle. The chain's CDR3 is CASGQGPNQPQHF. CDR3 DNA sequence: TGTGCCAGCGGCCAGGGCCCCAATCAGCCCCAGCATTTT.

V and J are TRBV7-3 and TRBJ2-7, with TRBD2 matching over 8 bases. CDR1 is SGHTA and CDR2 is FQGTGA in the germline V gene. The V and J ends lost 4 bases and 3 bases, in that order; junction bases with no gene match: 8. The CDR3 totals 15 residues. CDR3 DNA sequence: TGTGCCAGCAGCTGGGGGGAGCGGGGGATCTACGAGCAGTACTTC. It translates to CASSWGERGIYEQYF.

The chain couples TRBV6-5 to TRBJ1-2, with a weak D call TRBD1 (5 bases). The V end lost 6 bases, the J end lost 8 bases, and 13 bases lay between the germline ends. The CDR3 sequence is 12 residues long. From germline, CDR1 is MNHEY and CDR2 SVGAGI. DNA for the CDR3: TGTGCCAGCAGCCGAGGGAGGGACGGCTACACCTTC. It is translated as CASSRGRDGYTF.

The chain combines TRBV11-1 with TRBJ1-1; D not certain. The V gene's germline CDR1 is SGHAT and CDR2 FQDESV (reference sequence). The CDR3 runs 12 residues. V was shortened by 5 bases and J by 5 bases, with 9 bases between the two germline ends. The CDR3 DNA follows: TGTGCCAGCAGCCGCAGTGGGACTGAAGCTTTCTTT. Amino acids: CASSRSGTEAFF.

This sequence joins TRBV7-9 and TRBJ2-3; D unresolved. This CDR3 has 12 amino acids. V lost 6 bases and J 5 bases, leaving 9 bases between the germline ends. Germline values: CDR1 SEHNR, CDR2 FQNEAQ (reference sequence). Here the CDR3 DNA reads TGTGCCAGCAGATCATATGGAGATACGCAGTATTTT. Translated: CASRSYGDTQYF. Variable domain in full (rest from reference TRBV7-9 and TRBJ2-3): DTGVSQNPRHKITKRGQNVTFRCDPISEHNRLYWYRQTLGQGPEFLTYFQNEAQLEKSRLLSDRFSAERPKGSFSTLEIQRTEQGDSAMYLCASRSYGDTQYFGPGTRLTVL.

This chain links TRBV19 with TRBJ1-5, with 7 nucleotides matching TRBD1. Trimming at V came to 3 bases and at J to 3 bases, leaving 5 bases not matched to a gene. Germline lookup yields CDR1 LNHDA and CDR2 SQIVND (reference sequence). The CDR3 consists of 15 residues. The CDR3 DNA sequence: TGTGCCAGTAGTATTACAGGGGCGGACAATCAGCCCCAGCATTTT. Protein sequence: CASSITGADNQPQHF.

The sample holds a few counts of this clone. The chain couples TRBV30 to TRBJ1-5, with D unclear. Trimming stripped 3 bases from V and 0 bases from J, with 3 bases between. Germline CDR1 reads GTSNPN; CDR2 reads SVGIG (reference sequence). The CDR3 is made up of 12 amino acids. Here the CDR3 DNA reads TGTGCCTGGAGCCATAGCAATCAGCCCCAGCATTTT. It codes for CAWSHSNQPQHF.

This chain joins TRBV4-2 and TRBJ1-5; the match to TRBD1 covers 9 bases. CDR3 length equals 17 residues. J lost 1 base, V lost 3 bases, and 7 bases had no gene match. Germline values: CDR1 LGHNA, CDR2 YNFKEQ. The CDR3 loop is CASSHRPGQGSNQPQHF. The CDR3 DNA follows: TGTGCCAGCAGCCATCGCCCCGGACAGGGGAGCAATCAGCCCCAGCATTTT.

The chain couples TRBV5-1 to TRBJ1-5, with 7 bases aligning to TRBD1. The CDR3 sequence is 15 residues long. The ends lost 0 bases at V and 1 base at J; junction bases unmatched: 1. Germline-derived CDR1 and CDR2 are SGHRS and YFSETQ. The CDR3 region is CASSLGQGSNQPQHF. Here the CDR3 DNA reads TGCGCCAGCAGCTTGGGACAGGGAAGCAATCAGCCCCAGCATTTT.

The chain couples TRBV6-1 to TRBJ1-5; no definite D call. The CDR3 covers 12 residues. Trimming stripped 0 bases from V and 9 bases from J, with 6 bases between. Germline CDR1 reads MNHNS; CDR2 reads SASEGT. This CDR3 reads CASSEAEGPQHF. Here the CDR3 DNA reads TGTGCCAGCAGTGAAGCGGAAGGGCCCCAGCATTTT.

This chain connects TRBV5-1 to TRBJ1-4; D is perhaps TRBD1 (6 bases). In germline, CDR1 is SGHRS, CDR2 YFSETQ. The CDR3 consists of 15 residues. Trimming removed 4 bases at V and 6 bases at J, with 16 bases between. This CDR3 reads CASSGTGRPDEKLFF. Written as DNA, the CDR3 is TGCGCCAGCAGCGGCACAGGGAGGCCCGATGAAAAACTGTTTTTT.

The V call is TRBV2, the J call TRBJ2-7; 9 nucleotides match TRBD2. CDR3 size: 16 residues. The J segment lost 1 base and the V segment lost 3 bases, leaving 7 bases of the junction unmatched. Germline-derived CDR1 and CDR2 are SNHLY and FYNNEI. DNA for the CDR3: TGTGCCAGCAGTGAGTTAGCGGGAGTTGCTTCCTACGAGCAGTACTTC. As protein: CASSELAGVASYEQYF.

The chain employs TRBV29-1 and TRBJ2-1, with TRBD2 matching 7 bases. The germline V gene encodes CDR1 SQVTM and CDR2 ANQGSEA. The CDR3 has 12 amino acids. Trimming at V came to 8 bases and at J to 9 bases, leaving 10 bases not matched to a gene. CDR3 loop: CSPGVREGEQFF. The CDR3, as DNA: TGCAGCCCGGGGGTCAGGGAGGGTGAGCAGTTCTTC.

The chain combines TRBV14 with TRBJ2-4; TRBD2 is a possible D gene (6 bases). Germline V gene data show CDR1 as SGHDN and CDR2 as FVKESK. V dropped 5 bases and J dropped 7 bases, with 9 bases sitting between them. This CDR3 has 12 residues. Here the CDR3 reads CASSVRGNIQYF. The CDR3 nucleotides are TGTGCCAGCAGCGTACGGGGGAACATTCAGTACTTC.

This chain uses TRBV4-1 with TRBJ2-6, with D perhaps being TRBD1 or TRBD2 (5 bases each). CDR3 length: 18 amino acids. Trimming pared 4 bases from V and 0 bases from J, leaving 16 bases between. Germline values: CDR1 MGHRA, CDR2 YSYEKL. The CDR3 spells CASSPVGVAPSGANVLTF. The DNA for the CDR3 is TGCGCCAGCAGCCCCGTGGGGGTCGCGCCCTCTGGGGCCAACGTCCTGACTTTC.

V is TRBV5-1 and J is TRBJ2-6; D ambiguous. V was shortened by 0 bases and J by 2 bases, with 0 bases between the two germline ends. Germline loops: CDR1 SGHRS, CDR2 YFSETQ. The CDR3 spans 13 residues. CDR3 DNA sequence: TGCGCCAGCAGCTTGGCTGGGGCCAACGTCCTGACTTTC. Translating it yields CASSLAGANVLTF. The full variable domain, its missing parts supplied by reference TRBV5-1 and TRBJ2-6, is KAGVTQTPRYLIKTRGQQVTLSCSPISGHRSVSWYQQTPGQGLQFLFEYFSETQRNKGNFPGRFSGRQFSNSRSEMNVSTLELGDSALYLCASSLAGANVLTFGAGSRLTVL.

This clone appeared a single time. This rearrangement joins TRBV5-4 to TRBJ1-1; possible D gene TRBD1, 5 bases. There are 12 residues in the CDR3. The germline V and J ends were trimmed by 2 bases and 7 bases, with 9 bases remaining between them. CDR1 is SGHNT and CDR2 is YYREEE in the germline V gene (reference sequence). Written as DNA, the CDR3 is TGTGCCAGCAGCTTCGAGGGGTTTGAAGCTTTCTTT. This sequence encodes CASSFEGFEAFF.

V and J are TRBV28 and TRBJ2-5, with 13 bases lining up with TRBD2. The CDR3 is 16 amino acids. CDR1 MDHEN and CDR2 SYDVKM come from the germline V gene. With V trimmed by 6 bases and J by 3 bases, 7 bases remained unmatched. In nucleotides, the CDR3 is TGTGCCAGCAGCCGGGGACTAGCGGGAACAGAAGAGACCCAGTACTTC. It yields the protein CASSRGLAGTEETQYF. Filled out from reference TRBV28 and TRBJ2-5, the complete variable domain reads DVKVTQSSRYLVKRTGEKVFLECVQDMDHENMFWYRQDPGLGLRLIYFSYDVKMKEKGDIPEGYSVSREKKERFSLILESASTNQTSMYLCASSRGLAGTEETQYFGPGTRLLVL.

The J gene is TRBJ2-5, the V gene TRBV4-2; 8 nucleotides match TRBD2. Per the germline V gene, CDR1 is LGHNA and CDR2 is YNFKEQ. CDR3 length: 15 amino acids. The V gene end was trimmed by 0 bases and the J gene end by 1 base; junction bases not matched to a gene: 1. CDR3 in amino acids: CASSQDREGQETQYF. CDR3 DNA sequence: TGTGCCAGCAGCCAAGATCGGGAGGGCCAAGAGACCCAGTACTTC.